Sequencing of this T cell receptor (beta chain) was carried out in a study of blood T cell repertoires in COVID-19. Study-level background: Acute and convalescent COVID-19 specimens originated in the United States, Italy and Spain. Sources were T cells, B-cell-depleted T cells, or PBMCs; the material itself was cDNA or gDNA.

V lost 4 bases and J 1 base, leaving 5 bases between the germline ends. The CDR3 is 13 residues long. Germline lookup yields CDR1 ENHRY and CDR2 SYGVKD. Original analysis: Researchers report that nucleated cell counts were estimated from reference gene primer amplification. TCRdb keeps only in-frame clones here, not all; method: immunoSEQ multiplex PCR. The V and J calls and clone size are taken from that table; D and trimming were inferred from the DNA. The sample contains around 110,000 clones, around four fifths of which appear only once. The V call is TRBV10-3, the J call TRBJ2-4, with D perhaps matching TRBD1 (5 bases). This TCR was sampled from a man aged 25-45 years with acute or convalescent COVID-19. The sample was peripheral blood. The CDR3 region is CAISGGAKNIQYF. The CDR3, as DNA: TGTGCCATCAGTGGGGGCGCCAAAAACATTCAGTACTTC.